The clone carrying this T cell receptor beta chain was observed a few times. This entry comes from a study of cytomegalovirus exposure and HLA in healthy donors. Trimming removed 4 bases at V and 5 bases at J, with 13 bases between. This CDR3 spans 13 amino acids. CDR1 SGHNT and CDR2 YYREEE come from the germline V gene (reference sequence). A multiplex PCR was run with 60 Vbeta primers and 13 Jbeta primers. Sequencing was performed with immunoSEQ multiplex PCR; in TCRdb, only in-frame clones are kept and a portion is missing. This table holds around 200,000 clones, roughly four fifths found once. This sequence originates from a man aged 30 to 45 in good health and CMV-seronegative. This rearrangement joins TRBV5-4 to TRBJ2-7; tentatively, D is TRBD2 (6 bases). Sequencing was carried out using PBMCs. The CDR3 is CASSPPWGDEQYF. CDR3 in DNA: TGTGCCAGCAGCCCCCCCTGGGGGGACGAGCAGTACTTC.